The rows below give T cell receptor beta chains drawn from one sample of a study of T-cell memory formation after mild COVID-19. In TCRdb, the 5' RACE reads were re-called with MiXCR into one record per CDR3 protein. Of 250,000 to 400,000 distinct CDR3 sequences in the sample, roughly an eighth were seen once. Sample: PBMCs or a T cell subset sorted from them (not recorded which). The receptor source for this set is a man in his late teens or twenties who had mild COVID-19 (a few samples of this study predate the infection). Cell type and time point are not known. The CDR3 runs from the conserved cysteine through the conserved F or W. The D gene is left open where the match is weak. Clone size is given for some rows only: seen once, a few or many times, or a class if the clone is expanded.

. | many | TRBJ1-1 | TRBV7-2 | TGTGCCAGCAGCCGCCAAACTGAAGCTTTCTTT | CASSRQTEAFF
TRBD2 | many | TRBJ2-5 | TRBV12-3/TRBV12-4 | TGTGCCAGCAGTTTTACTCGGGGGGGCCGGGGGACCCAGTACTTC | CASSFTRGGRGTQYF
. | . | TRBJ2-1 | TRBV6-2/TRBV6-3 | TGTGCCAGCAGTTACTCGAGTCAGCAAAGCGGCGCCCTTGAGCAGTTCTTC | CASSYSSQQSGALEQFF
. | few | TRBJ1-1 | TRBV6-5 | TGTGCCAGCAGTTACACAGGGAGTACTGAAGCTTTCTTT | CASSYTGSTEAFF
. | few | TRBJ1-4 | TRBV7-9 | TGTGCCAGCAGCTTAGGCGAACTTAATGAAAAACTGTTTTTT | CASSLGELNEKLFF
. | few | TRBJ1-6 | TRBV20-1 | TGCAGTGCTACGGTCGGCGCCGTGTGGGGAAGTTCACCCCTCCACTTT | CSATVGAVWGSSPLHF
. | . | TRBJ2-7 | TRBV7-3 | TGTGCCAGCAGCTTAGGATTATCAAGGTGGGGACCCTCCTACGAGCAGTACTTC | CASSLGLSRWGPSYEQYF
TRBD1 | . | TRBJ2-7 | TRBV11-2 | TGTGCCAGCAGCGTACAGGGGTTCGAGCAGTACTTC | CASSVQGFEQYF
. | few | TRBJ2-2 | TRBV3-1 | TGTGCCAGCAGCCAAGAGTGGGGGCCGTACGCCGGGGAGCTGTTTTTT | CASSQEWGPYAGELFF
. | few | TRBJ2-1 | TRBV4-1 | TGCGCCAGCAGCCAAGGTGGCAGCTCCTACAATGAGCAGTTCTTC | CASSQGGSSYNEQFF
. | few | TRBJ1-5 | TRBV6-2/TRBV6-3 | TGTGCCAGCAGTCCGGGACACCCGTACAATCAGCCCCAGCATTTT | CASSPGHPYNQPQHF
TRBD1 | many | TRBJ1-2 | TRBV5-1 | TGCGCCAGCAGCTTACGGGGGACAGCTAACTATGGCTACACCTTC | CASSLRGTANYGYTF
. | few | TRBJ2-2 | TRBV7-2 | TGTGCCAGCAGCCAAGACTTGAACACCGGGGAGCTGTTTTTT | CASSQDLNTGELFF
. | few | TRBJ1-5 | TRBV21-1 | TGTGCCAGCAGCGGCCGGGACAGGGAAAAGGGGGATCAGCCCCAGCATTTT | CASSGRDREKGDQPQHF
. | few | TRBJ2-2 | TRBV24-1 | TGTGCCACCAGTGTGGAGGATTGGTACACCGGGGAGCTGTTTTTT | CATSVEDWYTGELFF
. | many | TRBJ2-1 | TRBV7-9 | TGTGCCAGCAGCCCCGTTACAGATTTCGGGCAGTTCTTC | CASSPVTDFGQFF
. | few | TRBJ1-1 | TRBV5-4 | TGTGCCAGCAGTCCTGTGGGGGCTATGAACACTGAAGCTTTCTTT | CASSPVGAMNTEAFF
TRBD1 | . | TRBJ2-3 | TRBV28 | TGTGCCAGCGGGGACAGCCGCTGGACGGGAGATACGCAGTATTTT | CASGDSRWTGDTQYF
TRBD1 | few | TRBJ2-1 | TRBV3-1 | TGTGCCAGCAGCTATCCGGGACAGGGTGACAATGAGCAGTTCTTC | CASSYPGQGDNEQFF
TRBD2 | . | TRBJ2-2 | TRBV12-3/TRBV12-4 | TGTGCCAGCAGTCGGGGACTAGTACTCACCGGGGAGCTGTTTTTT | CASSRGLVLTGELFF
TRBD1 | . | TRBJ1-5 | TRBV10-3 | TGTGCCATCGGATGGACAGGGGCCAATCAGCCCCAGCATTTT | CAIGWTGANQPQHF
. | many | TRBJ2-1 | TRBV5-1 | TGCGCCAGCAGCGACAGGTTGGGAAGAAATGAGCAGTTCTTC | CASSDRLGRNEQFF
. | . | TRBJ2-1 | TRBV18 | TGTGCCAGCTCACCAGGGACGGCCAATGAGCAGTTCTTC | CASSPGTANEQFF
TRBD1 | . | TRBJ2-2 | TRBV6-2/TRBV6-3 | TGTGCCAGCAGGCCGGGACAGAATCGCTACGGGGAGCTGTTTTTT | CASRPGQNRYGELFF
. | . | TRBJ1-1 | TRBV24-1 | TGTGCCACCAGTGATTTCGAGGGTATCGCTTTCTTT | CATSDFEGIAFF
. | . | TRBJ2-3 | TRBV7-9 | TGTGCCAGCAGCCCTCGGGGCCTTGGGGCAGATACGCAGTATTTT | CASSPRGLGADTQYF
. | many | TRBJ2-1 | TRBV5-5 | TGTGCCAGCAGCCCGGCCCCCTCCGGGGTCCAGTTCTTC | CASSPAPSGVQFF
TRBD1 | few | TRBJ2-1 | TRBV7-3 | TGTGCCAGCAGCTTAGTGACAGGGGACAATGAGCAGTTCTTC | CASSLVTGDNEQFF
TRBD2 | many | TRBJ2-3 | TRBV6-5 | TGTGCCAGCAGTTACTCGATCCCCACTAGCGGGGGCCTCACAGATACGCAGTATTTT | CASSYSIPTSGGLTDTQYF
. | . | TRBJ2-2 | TRBV6-5 | TGTGCCAGCATCAGAGCCAACACCGGGGAGCTGTTTTTT | CASIRANTGELFF
. | many | TRBJ2-2 | TRBV5-5 | TGTGCCAGCAGCCCCCGGGGCCGTTCCACCGGGGAGCTGTTTTTT | CASSPRGRSTGELFF
TRBD2 | . | TRBJ2-7 | TRBV6-5 | TGTGCCAGCAGTTACTCCCCCGGGACTAGCTCCGAGCAGTACTTC | CASSYSPGTSSEQYF
. | few | TRBJ1-1 | TRBV10-2 | TGCGCCAGCAGTCTTGGGTTTAGGAGCACTGAAGCTTTCTTT | CASSLGFRSTEAFF
. | . | TRBJ1-4 | TRBV9 | TGTGCCAGCAGCGTGGGGGGGGAAGAAAAACTGTTTTTT | CASSVGGEEKLFF
. | . | TRBJ2-2 | TRBV6-1 | TGTGCCAGCACCGAGCGGGACAGTCGTACCGGGGAGCTGTTTTTT | CASTERDSRTGELFF
. | . | TRBJ1-6 | TRBV6-5 | TGTGCCAGCAGTTATCGGTCGATTAGGTATTCACCCCTCCACTTT | CASSYRSIRYSPLHF
. | few | TRBJ2-3 | TRBV4-3 | TGCGCCAGCAGCCAAGCTCACGCATACAGGAGCAACACAGATACGCAGTATTTT | CASSQAHAYRSNTDTQYF
. | . | TRBJ1-1 | TRBV4-1 | TGCGCCAGCAGCCCCTCTAGGGGCCGCAAGTCCAACACTGAAGCTTTCTTT | CASSPSRGRKSNTEAFF
TRBD1 | few | TRBJ1-1 | TRBV6-2/TRBV6-3 | TGTGCCAGCAGTTACAGGCAGGGGGTGGCTGAAGCTTTCTTT | CASSYRQGVAEAFF
. | . | TRBJ2-1 | TRBV10-3 | TGTGCCATCAGTGAGTCAGGCGGACGCTCCTCCTACAATGAGCAGTTCTTC | CAISESGGRSSYNEQFF
TRBD2 | many | TRBJ2-5 | TRBV10-3 | TGTGCCACCCAATTAGCGGGGGCGACAGAGACCCAGTACTTC | CATQLAGATETQYF
TRBD1 | . | TRBJ2-2 | TRBV2 | TGTGCCAGCAGGGGACAGGGGGCGAACACCGGGGAGCTGTTTTTT | CASRGQGANTGELFF
TRBD1 | few | TRBJ2-5 | TRBV19 | TGTGCCAGTGGTCCGCAGGGGGTCGAGACCCAGTACTTC | CASGPQGVETQYF
. | . | TRBJ2-3 | TRBV20-1 | TGCAGTGCCTCGCTTGGGAGCACAGATACGCAGTATTTT | CSASLGSTDTQYF
TRBD1 | . | TRBJ2-3 | TRBV5-8 | TGTGCCAGCAGCCCCGACAGGGTACTGCGATATACGCAGTATTTT | CASSPDRVLRYTQYF
. | . | TRBJ2-3 | TRBV27 | TGTGCCAGCAGTTTATTAGGGGGGGATACGCAGTATTTT | CASSLLGGDTQYF
TRBD1 | few | TRBJ2-5 | TRBV29-1 | TGCAGCGTTCGGACAGGGCCGTACCAAGAGACCCAGTACTTC | CSVRTGPYQETQYF
TRBD2 | few | TRBJ2-1 | TRBV5-4 | TGTGCCAGCAGCGGGGGGAGCGGGGGCCGGAGCTCCTACAATGAGCAGTTCTTC | CASSGGSGGRSSYNEQFF
. | . | TRBJ1-2 | TRBV7-9 | TGTGCCAGCAGCCGTCGGGGGAAAGGAGGCTACACCTTC | CASSRRGKGGYTF
. | many | TRBJ2-5 | TRBV12-3/TRBV12-4 | TGTGCCAGCAGTTTCTCGGCTAGCGCTGAAGAGACCCAGTACTTC | CASSFSASAEETQYF
. | . | TRBJ1-1 | TRBV5-1 | TGCGCCAGCAGCTTGTTGGGGGCCCCTGAAGCTTTCTTT | CASSLLGAPEAFF
. | many | TRBJ2-3 | TRBV5-1 | TGCGCCAGCAGCTTGGAACGGGGCACAGATACGCAGTATTTT | CASSLERGTDTQYF
. | . | TRBJ2-1 | TRBV4-1 | TGCGCCAGCAGCCCTTCCCTCGGGGCTGATGAGCAGTTCTTC | CASSPSLGADEQFF
. | few | TRBJ1-2 | TRBV12-5 | TGTGCTAGTGGTTTGACCTGTCGGACGCCGGGTTCCTATGGCTACACCTTC | CASGLTCRTPGSYGYTF
TRBD2 | . | TRBJ2-7 | TRBV13 | TGTGCCAGCAGGCGACTAGCGGGGGGCGAAGAGCAGTACTTC | CASRRLAGGEEQYF
. | . | TRBJ2-7 | TRBV3-1 | TGTGCCAGCAGCCAAGTTGGGGGTATAGACGAGCAGTACTTC | CASSQVGGIDEQYF
. | . | TRBJ2-5 | TRBV20-1 | TGCAGTGCTAGAGAGACTAAGGGGGGTCAAGAGACCCAGTACTTC | CSARETKGGQETQYF